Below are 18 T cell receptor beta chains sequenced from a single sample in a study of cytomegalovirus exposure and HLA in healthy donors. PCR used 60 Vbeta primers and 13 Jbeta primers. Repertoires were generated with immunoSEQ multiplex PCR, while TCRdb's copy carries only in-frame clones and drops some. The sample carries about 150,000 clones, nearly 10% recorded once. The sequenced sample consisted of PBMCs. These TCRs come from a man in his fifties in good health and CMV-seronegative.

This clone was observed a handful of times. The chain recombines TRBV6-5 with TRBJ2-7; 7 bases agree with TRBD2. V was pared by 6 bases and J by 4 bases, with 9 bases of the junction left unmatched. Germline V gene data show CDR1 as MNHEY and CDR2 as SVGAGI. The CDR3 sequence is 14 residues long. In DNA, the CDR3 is TGTGCCAGCAGCGCCATTGGGGGGGTTTACGAGCAGTACTTC. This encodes CASSAIGGVYEQYF.

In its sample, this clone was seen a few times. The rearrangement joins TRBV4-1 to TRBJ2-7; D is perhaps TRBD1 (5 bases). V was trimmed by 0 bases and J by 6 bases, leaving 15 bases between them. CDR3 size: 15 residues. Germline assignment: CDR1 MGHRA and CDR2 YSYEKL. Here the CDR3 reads CASSQDRARLSEQYF. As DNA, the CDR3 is TGCGCCAGCAGCCAAGACAGGGCCCGGCTGTCCGAGCAGTACTTC.

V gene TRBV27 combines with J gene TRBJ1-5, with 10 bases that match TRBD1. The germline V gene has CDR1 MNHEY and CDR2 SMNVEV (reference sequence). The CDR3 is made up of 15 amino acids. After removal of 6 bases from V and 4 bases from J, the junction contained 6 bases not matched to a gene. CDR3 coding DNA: TGTGCCAGCAGATCGACAGGGGGCCTTAATCAGCCCCAGCATTTT. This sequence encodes CASRSTGGLNQPQHF.

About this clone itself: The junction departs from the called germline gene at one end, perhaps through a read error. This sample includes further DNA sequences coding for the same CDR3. In DNA form, the CDR3 reads TGTGCCAGCAGTGAAAGCTCTGGGGCAAACGTCATGACTTTT. Its protein is CASSESSGANVMTF. The chain links TRBV6-1 to TRBJ2-6; TRBD1 is a possible D gene (5 bases). The CDR3 is 14 residues long. Germline assignment: CDR1 MNHNS and CDR2 SASEGT.

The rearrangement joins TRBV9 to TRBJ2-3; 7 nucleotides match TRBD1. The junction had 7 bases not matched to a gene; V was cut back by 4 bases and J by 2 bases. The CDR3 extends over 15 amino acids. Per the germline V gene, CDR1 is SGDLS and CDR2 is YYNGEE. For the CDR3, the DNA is TGTGCCAGCAGCCCCAGACAGGGCAACACAGATACGCAGTATTTT. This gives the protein CASSPRQGNTDTQYF.

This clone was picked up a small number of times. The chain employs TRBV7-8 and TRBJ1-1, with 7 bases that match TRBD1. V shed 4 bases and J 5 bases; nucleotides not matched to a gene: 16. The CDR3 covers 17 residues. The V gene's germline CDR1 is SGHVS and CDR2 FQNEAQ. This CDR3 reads CASSSDRILRERTEAFF. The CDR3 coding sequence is TGTGCCAGCAGCTCGGACAGGATCCTACGGGAGCGGACTGAAGCTTTCTTT.

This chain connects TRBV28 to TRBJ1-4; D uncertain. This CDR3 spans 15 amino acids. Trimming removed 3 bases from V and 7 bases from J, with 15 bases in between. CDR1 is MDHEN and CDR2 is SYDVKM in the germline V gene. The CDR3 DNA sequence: TGTGCCAGCAGTTTTCGGGTGTCCTTGGGTGAAAAACTGTTTTTT. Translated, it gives CASSFRVSLGEKLFF. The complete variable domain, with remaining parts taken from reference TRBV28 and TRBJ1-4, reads DVKVTQSSRYLVKRTGEKVFLECVQDMDHENMFWYRQDPGLGLRLIYFSYDVKMKEKGDIPEGYSVSREKKERFSLILESASTNQTSMYLCASSFRVSLGEKLFFGSGTQLSVL.

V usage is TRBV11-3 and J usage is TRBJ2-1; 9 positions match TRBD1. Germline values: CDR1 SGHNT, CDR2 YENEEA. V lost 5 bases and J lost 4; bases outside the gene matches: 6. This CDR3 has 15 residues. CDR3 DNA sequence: TGTGCCAGCAGCCCGGGACAGGGATTTTACAATGAGCAGTTCTTC. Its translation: CASSPGQGFYNEQFF.

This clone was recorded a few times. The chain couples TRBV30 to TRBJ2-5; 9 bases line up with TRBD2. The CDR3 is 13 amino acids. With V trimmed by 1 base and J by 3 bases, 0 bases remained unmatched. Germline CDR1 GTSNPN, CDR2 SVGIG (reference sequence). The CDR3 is CAWSGLAEETQYF. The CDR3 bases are TGTGCCTGGAGTGGACTAGCGGAAGAGACCCAGTACTTC.

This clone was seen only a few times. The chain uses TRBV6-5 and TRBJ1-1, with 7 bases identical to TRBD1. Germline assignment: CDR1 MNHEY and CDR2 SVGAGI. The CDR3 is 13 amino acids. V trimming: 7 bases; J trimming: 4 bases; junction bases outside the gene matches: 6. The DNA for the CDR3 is TGTGCCAGCAAACAGGGGTCGGTCACTGAAGCTTTCTTT. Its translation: CASKQGSVTEAFF.

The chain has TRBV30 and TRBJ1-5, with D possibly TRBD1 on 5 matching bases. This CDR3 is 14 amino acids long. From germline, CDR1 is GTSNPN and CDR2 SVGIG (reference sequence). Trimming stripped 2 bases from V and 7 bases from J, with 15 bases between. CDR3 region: CAWSNGGAGQPQHF. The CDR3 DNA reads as TGTGCCTGGAGTAATGGAGGGGCTGGGCAGCCCCAGCATTTT. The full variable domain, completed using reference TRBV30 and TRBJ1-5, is SQTIHQWPATLVQPVGSPLSLECTVEGTSNPNLYWYRQAAGRGLQLLFYSVGIGQISSEVPQNLSASRPQDRQFILSSKKLLLSDSGFYLCAWSNGGAGQPQHFGDGTRLSIL.

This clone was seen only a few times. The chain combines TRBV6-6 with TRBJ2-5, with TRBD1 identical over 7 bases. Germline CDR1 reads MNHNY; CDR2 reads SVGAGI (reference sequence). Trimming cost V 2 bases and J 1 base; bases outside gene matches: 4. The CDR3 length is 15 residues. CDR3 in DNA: TGTGCCAGCAGTTACCAGGACAGGCGCCAAGAGACCCAGTACTTC. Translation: CASSYQDRRQETQYF.

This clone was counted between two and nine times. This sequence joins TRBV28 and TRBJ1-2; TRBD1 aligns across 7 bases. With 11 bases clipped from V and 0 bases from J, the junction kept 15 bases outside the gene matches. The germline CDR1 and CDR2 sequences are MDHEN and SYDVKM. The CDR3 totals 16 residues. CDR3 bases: TGTGCCGGACGAATTTTAGGGGGCGCAGCTAACTATGGCTACACCTTC. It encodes CAGRILGGAANYGYTF.

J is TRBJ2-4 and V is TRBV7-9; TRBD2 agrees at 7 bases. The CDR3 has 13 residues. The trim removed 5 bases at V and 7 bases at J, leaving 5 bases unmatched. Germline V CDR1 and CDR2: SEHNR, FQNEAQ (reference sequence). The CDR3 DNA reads TGTGCCAGCAGCCAATTCGGGAGGAACATTCAGTACTTC. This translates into CASSQFGRNIQYF.

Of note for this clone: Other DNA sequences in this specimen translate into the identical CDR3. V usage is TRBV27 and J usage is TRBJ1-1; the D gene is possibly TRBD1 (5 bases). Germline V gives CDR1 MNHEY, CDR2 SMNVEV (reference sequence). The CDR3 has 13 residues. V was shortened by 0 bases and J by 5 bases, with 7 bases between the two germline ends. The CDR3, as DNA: TGTGCCAGCAGTTTATCGGGGGGAACTGAAGCTTTCTTT. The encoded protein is CASSLSGGTEAFF.

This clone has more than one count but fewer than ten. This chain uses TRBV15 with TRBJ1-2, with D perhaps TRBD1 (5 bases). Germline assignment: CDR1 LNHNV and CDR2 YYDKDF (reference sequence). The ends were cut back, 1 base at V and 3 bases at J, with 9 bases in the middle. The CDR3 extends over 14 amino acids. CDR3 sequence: CATSRGGGDYGYTF. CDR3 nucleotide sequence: TGTGCCACCAGCAGAGGGGGGGGTGACTATGGCTACACCTTC.

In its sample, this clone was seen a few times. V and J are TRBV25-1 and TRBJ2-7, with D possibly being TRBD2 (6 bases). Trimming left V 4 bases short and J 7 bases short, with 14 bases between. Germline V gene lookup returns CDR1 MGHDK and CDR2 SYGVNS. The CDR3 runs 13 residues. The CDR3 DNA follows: TGTGCCAGCAGTGTGTCTGGACGGGGGGAGCAGTACTTC. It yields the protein CASSVSGRGEQYF.

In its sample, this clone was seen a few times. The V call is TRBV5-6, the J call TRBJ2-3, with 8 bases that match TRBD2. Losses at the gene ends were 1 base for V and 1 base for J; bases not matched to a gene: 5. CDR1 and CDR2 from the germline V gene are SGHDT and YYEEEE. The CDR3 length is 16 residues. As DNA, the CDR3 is TGTGCCAGCAGCTTGTACCTTAGCGGGGGCACAGATACGCAGTATTTT. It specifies CASSLYLSGGTDTQYF.